These 26 T cell receptor beta chains were sequenced from one sample in a study of CD8 T cells in Susac syndrome. Random hexamers primed reverse transcription of roughly 0.45 to 1 ug RNA. TCRdb analysed the immunoSEQ multiplex PCR reads with MiXCR anew, one entry per CDR3 protein. The repertoire consists of approximately 190,000 distinct CDR3 sequences, with more than 85% occurring once and the leading ten covering around 0.15%. Sample: CD8+ T cells from PBMCs. The receptors stem from a human donor with Susac syndrome.

The chain employs TRBV7-2 and TRBJ1-2, with D unclear. V shed 5 bases and J shed 5 bases, with 21 bases lying between them. The germline V gene has CDR1 SGHTA and CDR2 FQGNSA. This CDR3 region has 16 residues. CDR3 in amino acids: CASSPDGTPQRYGYTF. In nucleotides, the CDR3 is TGTGCCAGCAGCCCTGACGGTACGCCCCAAAGATATGGCTACACCTTC.

The V and J genes are TRBV20-1 and TRBJ1-1; a weak D match, TRBD1 (5 bases). Germline CDR1 DFQATT, CDR2 SNEGSKA (reference sequence). Deletions cut 3 bases from V and 3 bases from J, with 23 bases between. The CDR3 sequence is 17 residues long. As DNA, the CDR3 is TGCAGTGCTAGTGTAACAGGATATCAAGACCTGCACACTGAAGCTTTCTTT. Translated, it gives CSASVTGYQDLHTEAFF.

The chain has TRBV9 and TRBJ2-5; a possible D gene is TRBD1 (5 bases). CDR3 length: 14 residues. The germline gives CDR1 SGDLS, CDR2 YYNGEE. V was trimmed by 1 base and J by 3 bases, leaving 10 bases between them. The CDR3 sequence: CASSVSGSEETQYF. CDR3 coding DNA: TGTGCCAGCAGCGTATCAGGGTCGGAAGAGACCCAGTACTTC.

The chain uses TRBV29-1 and TRBJ2-7; D may be TRBD1 (5 bases). Germline V gene data show CDR1 as SQVTM and CDR2 as ANQGSEA. V was cut by 1 base and J by 1 base, with 11 bases left in between. This CDR3 spans 14 amino acids. The CDR3: CSVEGAQGSYEQYF. The CDR3 DNA sequence: TGCAGCGTTGAAGGGGCCCAGGGATCCTACGAGCAGTACTTC.

The genes are TRBV12-3 or TRBV12-4 and TRBJ1-5; D gene uncertain. This CDR3 contains 13 residues. Trimming shortened V by 3 bases and J by 5 bases, and 8 bases separated the two germline ends. The CDR3 DNA reads TGTGCCAGCAGTTTTAGTGGGGATCAGCCCCAGCATTTT. It translates to CASSFSGDQPQHF.

The chain is built from TRBV6-5 and TRBJ1-1; 7 bases agree with TRBD1. Per germline, CDR1 MNHEY and CDR2 SVGAGI. J was trimmed by 0 bases and V by 4 bases; bases with no gene match: 11. The CDR3 has 17 residues. CDR3 nucleotides: TGTGCCAGCAGTTCCTACAGGGGATTGTGGATGAACACTGAAGCTTTCTTT. This encodes CASSSYRGLWMNTEAFF.

This clonotype appeared a single time. This sequence joins TRBV9 and TRBJ2-3; D remains ambiguous. V was pared by 1 base and J by 6 bases, with 9 bases between. Germline lookup yields CDR1 SGDLS and CDR2 YYNGEE. The CDR3 spans 13 residues. CDR3 DNA: TGTGCCAGCAGCGTATTTGAGGAGGATACGCAGTATTTT. It codes for CASSVFEEDTQYF. Variable domain in full (rest from reference TRBV9 and TRBJ2-3): DSGVTQTPKHLITATGQRVTLRCSPRSGDLSVYWYQQSLDQGLQFLIQYYNGEERAKGNILERFSAQQFPDLHSELNLSSLELGDSALYFCASSVFEEDTQYFGPGTRLTVL.

The rearrangement links TRBV5-6 to TRBJ2-1; 8 nucleotides match TRBD2. Losses at the gene ends were 0 bases for V and 6 bases for J; bases not matched to a gene: 8. The CDR3 extends over 16 amino acids. In germline, CDR1 is SGHDT, CDR2 YYEEEE. CDR3 nucleotide sequence: TGTGCCAGCAGCTTGGCGCTAAGCGGGAGTACCAATGAGCAGTTCTTC. Protein product: CASSLALSGSTNEQFF. Based on the CDR3 plus reference TRBV5-6 and TRBJ2-1, the full variable domain is DAGVTQSPTHLIKTRGQQVTLRCSPKSGHDTVSWYQQALGQGPQFIFQYYEEEERQRGNFPDRFSGHQFPNYSSELNVNALLLGDSALYLCASSLALSGSTNEQFFGPGTRLTVL.

The V and J genes are TRBV2 and TRBJ2-1; 9 bases align to TRBD2. The junction had 9 bases not matched to a gene; V was cut back by 4 bases and J by 2 bases. The germline CDR1 and CDR2 sequences are SNHLY and FYNNEI. CDR3 size: 17 residues. Here the CDR3 reads CASSVSTLAGTYNEQFF. CDR3 sequence (DNA): TGTGCCAGCAGTGTTTCTACACTAGCGGGCACCTACAATGAGCAGTTCTTC.

The chain employs TRBV30 and TRBJ1-2; perhaps TRBD1 as D (5 bases). The germline V gene encodes CDR1 GTSNPN and CDR2 SVGIG (reference sequence). CDR3 size: 12 residues. The V end lost 2 bases, the J end lost 3 bases, and 7 bases lay between the germline ends. The CDR3 coding sequence is TGTGCCTGGAGTTCGGGGGACTATGGCTACACCTTC. This gives the protein CAWSSGDYGYTF.

The chain employs TRBV20-1 and TRBJ2-1; 10 nucleotides align to TRBD2. CDR1 is DFQATT, CDR2 SNEGSKA, per germline (reference sequence). CDR3 length: 15 residues. Unmatched junction bases numbered 7, after V lost 2 bases and J lost 6 bases. The CDR3 spells CSARRLAGVGNEQFF. The DNA for the CDR3 is TGCAGTGCTAGAAGGCTAGCGGGAGTAGGCAATGAGCAGTTCTTC.

This chain links TRBV27 with TRBJ1-1, with D tentatively TRBD1 (5 bases). This CDR3 comprises 16 residues. Trimming removed 5 bases at V and 5 bases at J, with 21 bases between. Per germline, CDR1 MNHEY and CDR2 SMNVEV (reference sequence). CDR3 in amino acids: CASSPTASRARTEAFF. The DNA of the CDR3 is TGTGCCAGCAGTCCGACCGCCTCCAGGGCGAGGACTGAAGCTTTCTTT.

The CDR3 is CASSPQKTGDQYF. The DNA for the CDR3 is TGTGCCAGCAGCCCACAAAAGACTGGGGATCAGTACTTC. The J gene is TRBJ2-5, the V gene TRBV28; D gene uncertain. Trimming stripped 6 bases from V and 11 bases from J, with 19 bases between. Germline CDR1 and CDR2: MDHEN and SYDVKM. The CDR3 length is 13 residues.

V usage is TRBV3-1 and J usage is TRBJ1-5; D not resolved. The CDR3 spans 13 residues. The V end lost 3 bases, the J end lost 0 bases, and 3 bases lay between the germline ends. Germline lookup yields CDR1 LGHDT and CDR2 YNNKEL (reference sequence). The DNA for the CDR3 is TGTGCCAGCAGCCAGGGTAGCAATCAGCCCCAGCATTTT. Translating it yields CASSQGSNQPQHF.

In this sample, this clonotype turned up once. The chain joins TRBV28 to TRBJ2-6; D gene ambiguous. Germline V gene lookup returns CDR1 MDHEN and CDR2 SYDVKM. Trimming took 7 bases from V and 0 from J, leaving 4 bases between them. This CDR3 has 13 amino acids. CDR3 residues: CASTVSGANVLTF. The CDR3 region has the DNA TGTGCCAGCACTGTCTCTGGGGCCAACGTCCTGACTTTC.

In DNA, the CDR3 is TGTGCCAGCAGTGCCGGGACAGGGCCATCCTACGAGCAGTACTTC. Translation gives CASSAGTGPSYEQYF. The V and J genes are TRBV6-5 and TRBJ2-7; TRBD1 matches 9 bases. Germline V lookup: CDR1 MNHEY, CDR2 SVGAGI. V lost 5 bases and J lost 1; bases outside the gene matches: 6. This CDR3 has 15 residues.

This clonotype was picked up one time. This rearrangement joins TRBV12-3 or TRBV12-4 to TRBJ2-5; D unresolved. The CDR3 length is 14 residues. The V end was cut by 5 bases, the J end by 1 base, with 11 bases between. CDR3 DNA: TGTGCCAGCAGTAGATCCGTGAGCCAAGAGACCCAGTACTTC. It translates to CASSRSVSQETQYF.

This rearrangement joins TRBV12-3 or TRBV12-4 to TRBJ1-1; tentative D call: TRBD1 (6 bases). The CDR3 loop spans 13 amino acids. V was cut by 10 bases and J by 2 bases, with 14 bases left in between. CDR3 sequence reads: CATSNRANTEAFF. The CDR3 DNA is TGTGCCACCTCTAACAGGGCAAACACTGAAGCTTTCTTT.

The genes are TRBV11-2 and TRBJ2-2; D is perhaps TRBD1 (5 bases). This CDR3 is 16 amino acids long. V was clipped by 2 bases and J by 6 bases, with 16 bases between them. Germline V gene sequence: CDR1 SGHAT, CDR2 FQNNGV. This chain's CDR3 is CASSLSYLQGAGELFF. CDR3 sequence (DNA): TGTGCCAGCAGCTTAAGCTACCTTCAAGGGGCCGGGGAGCTGTTTTTT.

In its sample, this clonotype was seen a few times. This chain joins TRBV12-3 or TRBV12-4 and TRBJ2-1; no definite D call. CDR3 size: 13 residues. Trimming removed 1 base at V and 4 bases at J, with 5 bases between. CDR3: CASSLESYNEQFF. The CDR3 bases are TGTGCCAGCAGTTTAGAGTCTTACAATGAGCAGTTCTTC.

This chain joins TRBV27 and TRBJ1-5; the match to TRBD1 covers 11 bases. CDR3 length equals 14 residues. Germline CDR1 is MNHEY and CDR2 is SMNVEV (reference sequence). The trim removed 4 bases at V and 5 bases at J, leaving 1 base unmatched. CDR3 loop: CASSWTGGDQPQHF. The CDR3 nucleotides are TGTGCCAGCAGTTGGACAGGGGGCGATCAGCCCCAGCATTTT.

The V and J genes are TRBV20-1 and TRBJ2-1; 8 bases are a match to TRBD2. Germline assignment: CDR1 DFQATT and CDR2 SNEGSKA (reference sequence). The CDR3 is made up of 15 amino acids. The J segment lost 6 bases and the V segment lost 0 bases, leaving 7 bases of the junction unmatched. The CDR3 spells CSARDQPGGSNEQFF. The DNA for the CDR3 is TGCAGTGCTAGAGATCAACCGGGGGGGAGCAATGAGCAGTTCTTC.

As DNA, the CDR3 is TGCAGAACAGGGAAATCGATATACGAGCAGTACTTC. It yields the protein CRTGKSIYEQYF. The rearrangement joins TRBV20-1 to TRBJ2-7, with D possibly being TRBD1 (6 bases). The germline V gene encodes CDR1 DFQATT and CDR2 SNEGSKA (reference sequence). The CDR3 is 12 residues long.

V and J are TRBV20-1 and TRBJ2-3; 8 nucleotides match TRBD1. Trimming at V came to 5 bases and at J to 5 bases, leaving 3 bases not matched to a gene. Germline CDR1 DFQATT, CDR2 SNEGSKA (reference sequence). The CDR3 spans 12 residues. The CDR3 is CSALDREDTQYF. CDR3 DNA: TGCAGTGCTCTGGACAGGGAAGATACGCAGTATTTT.

V is TRBV29-1 and J is TRBJ2-7; no firm D call. The CDR3 is 13 residues long. Germline lookup yields CDR1 SQVTM and CDR2 ANQGSEA. Trimming took off 3 bases at V and 6 bases at J, with 15 bases between the two ends. CDR3 residues: CSVEGLLPSEQYF. CDR3 in DNA: TGCAGCGTTGAGGGCCTTCTCCCCTCCGAGCAGTACTTC.

The V gene is TRBV20-1, the J gene TRBJ1-6, with TRBD1 as a possible D gene (6 bases). This CDR3 is built from 16 residues. The V end was cut by 0 bases, the J end by 5 bases, with 14 bases between. Germline V gives CDR1 DFQATT, CDR2 SNEGSKA (reference sequence). DNA for the CDR3: TGCAGTGCTAGAGATCACAGGGAGTACGATAATTCACCCCTCCACTTT. Translating it yields CSARDHREYDNSPLHF.